The 15 T cell receptor beta chains below all came from one sample that was sequenced in a study of blood T cell repertoires in COVID-19. Measured with immunoSEQ multiplex PCR; TCRdb has only the in-frame clones, and not every one. The data hold 300,000 to 400,000 clones, with roughly nine tenths observed a single time. The source material was PBMCs or T cells enriched from blood (not recorded which). Receptors were obtained from a woman in her thirties who had been exposed to COVID-19.

This rearrangement joins TRBV5-5 to TRBJ1-2; 7 nucleotides align to TRBD1. J gave up 4 bases and V 1 base, and 4 bases lay outside the gene matches. CDR1 is SGHKS, CDR2 YYEKEE, per germline (reference sequence). The CDR3 sequence is 14 residues long. The CDR3 is CASSLRQGVYGYTF. CDR3 nucleotides: TGTGCCAGCAGCTTGCGGCAGGGGGTCTATGGCTACACCTTC.

This chain joins TRBV4-1 and TRBJ2-5, with 11 bases fitting TRBD2. After removal of 8 bases from V and 7 bases from J, the junction contained 12 bases not matched to a gene. The CDR3 is 15 amino acids. CDR1 is MGHRA and CDR2 is YSYEKL in the germline V gene. CDR3 coding DNA: TGCGCCAGCGCAGAGGCTAGCGGGGGGCCCTGGACCCAGTACTTC. Translating it yields CASAEASGGPWTQYF.

The chain has TRBV19 and TRBJ1-6; D is possibly TRBD1 (5 bases). V was clipped by 2 bases and J by 7 bases, with 9 bases between them. The CDR3 runs to 14 residues. From germline, CDR1 is LNHDA and CDR2 SQIVND (reference sequence). CDR3 residues: CASSIQGYNSPLHF. CDR3 in DNA: TGTGCCAGTAGTATACAGGGTTACAATTCACCCCTCCACTTT. Complete variable domain (other parts from reference TRBV19 and TRBJ1-6): DGGITQSPKYLFRKEGQNVTLSCEQNLNHDAMYWYRQDPGQGLRLIYYSQIVNDFQKGDIAEGYSVSREKKESFPLTVTSAQKNPTAFYLCASSIQGYNSPLHFGNGTRLTVT.

The rearrangement uses TRBV5-4 and TRBJ2-7, with 9 bases that match TRBD1. The CDR3 runs to 11 residues. Germline loops: CDR1 SGHNT, CDR2 YYREEE (reference sequence). Unmatched junction bases numbered 6, after V lost 4 bases and J lost 13 bases. The CDR3 coding sequence is TGTGCCAGCAGCGGAACAGGGGGCCACTACTTC. This encodes CASSGTGGHYF.

V gene TRBV29-1 combines with J gene TRBJ2-7; 8 positions agree with TRBD1. This CDR3 has 15 amino acids. V lost 7 bases and J lost 0; bases outside the gene matches: 11. The germline V gene has CDR1 SQVTM and CDR2 ANQGSEA. The CDR3 protein is CSAWTGPKTSYEQYF. The CDR3 DNA follows: TGCAGCGCATGGACAGGGCCTAAAACCTCCTACGAGCAGTACTTC.

V gene TRBV6-1 combines with J gene TRBJ1-2, with D tentatively TRBD1 (5 bases). There are 15 residues in the CDR3. Germline lookup yields CDR1 MNHNS and CDR2 SASEGT. Trimming removed 1 base at V and 5 bases at J, with 14 bases between. In nucleotides, the CDR3 is TGTGCCAGCAGTGAAGGTGGCAGGGCTCTATATGGCTACACCTTC. Amino acids: CASSEGGRALYGYTF.

The rearrangement uses TRBV2 and TRBJ1-6; 7 bases line up with TRBD1. CDR3 length: 15 amino acids. The V gene's germline CDR1 is SNHLY and CDR2 FYNNEI. Unmatched junction bases numbered 6, after V lost 6 bases and J lost 4 bases. This chain's CDR3 is CASRLGQVYNSPLHF. In DNA, the CDR3 is TGTGCCAGCAGGCTCGGACAGGTGTATAATTCACCCCTCCACTTT.

V and J are TRBV19 and TRBJ1-1; D may be TRBD1 (6 bases). The CDR3 runs 13 residues. The germline V and J ends were trimmed by 7 bases and 2 bases, with 11 bases remaining between them. Germline CDR1 LNHDA, CDR2 SQIVND (reference sequence). The CDR3 is CASTPTGNTEAFF. The CDR3 DNA follows: TGTGCCAGTACCCCGACAGGTAACACTGAAGCTTTCTTT.

V gene TRBV4-1 combines with J gene TRBJ2-1; 10 nucleotides agree with TRBD1. This CDR3 spans 14 amino acids. Losses at the gene ends were 3 bases for V and 8 bases for J; bases not matched to a gene: 4. Looked up from germline, CDR1 is MGHRA and CDR2 is YSYEKL. This CDR3 is CASSHRTGGYEQFF. The CDR3 nucleotides read TGCGCCAGCAGCCACCGGACAGGGGGGTATGAGCAGTTCTTC.

The J gene is TRBJ2-1, the V gene TRBV19; TRBD2 matches at 9 bases. V shed 2 bases and J 7 bases; nucleotides not matched to a gene: 6. This CDR3 is built from 15 residues. CDR1 LNHDA and CDR2 SQIVND come from the germline V gene (reference sequence). The CDR3 DNA is TGTGCCAGTAGTATAACGGCGGGGGGGCCTAATGAGCAGTTCTTC. It is translated as CASSITAGGPNEQFF. Complete variable domain (other parts from reference TRBV19 and TRBJ2-1): DGGITQSPKYLFRKEGQNVTLSCEQNLNHDAMYWYRQDPGQGLRLIYYSQIVNDFQKGDIAEGYSVSREKKESFPLTVTSAQKNPTAFYLCASSITAGGPNEQFFGPGTRLTVL.

V is TRBV6-8 and J is TRBJ2-7; 10 bases line up with TRBD1. From germline, CDR1 is MNHGY and CDR2 SAAAGT. V dropped 2 bases and J dropped 3; count of bases not matched to a gene: 7. The CDR3 covers 16 residues. CDR3 sequence: CASSYPTGGEFYEQYF. In DNA, the CDR3 is TGTGCCAGCAGTTACCCGACAGGGGGCGAATTCTACGAGCAGTACTTC.

This clone was counted once. J is TRBJ1-5 and V is TRBV7-8; D is perhaps TRBD1 (6 bases). V shed 2 bases and J shed 3 bases, with 11 bases lying between them. Germline V CDR1 and CDR2: SGHVS, FQNEAQ. The CDR3 is 15 amino acids. For the CDR3, the DNA is TGTGCCAGCAGCTTAATCTCAGGGGTCAATCAGCCCCAGCATTTT. It codes for CASSLISGVNQPQHF.

The chain recombines TRBV6-5 with TRBJ2-1; tentative D call: TRBD2 (5 bases). Trimming took 6 bases from V and 10 from J, leaving 16 bases between them. The germline CDR1 and CDR2 sequences are MNHEY and SVGAGI. The CDR3 spans 13 residues. The CDR3 nucleotides are TGTGCCAGCAGGCCCAATCTAGGAGGAGAGCAGTTCTTC. Translating it yields CASRPNLGGEQFF.

V is TRBV10-3 and J is TRBJ1-6; 7 bases map to TRBD1. V lost 6 bases to trimming and J lost 7 bases; unmatched junction nucleotides: 3. Germline loops: CDR1 ENHRY, CDR2 SYGVKD. The CDR3 runs 13 residues. The CDR3 region has the DNA TGTGCCATCAGGGGGACAGCAAATTCACCCCTCCACTTT. It codes for CAIRGTANSPLHF.

The chain links TRBV15 to TRBJ2-3; D ambiguous. V dropped 1 base and J dropped 2 bases, with 10 bases sitting between them. The CDR3 sequence is 15 residues long. In germline, CDR1 is LNHNV, CDR2 YYDKDF (reference sequence). The CDR3 spells CATSRVRLYTDTQYF. The CDR3 DNA is TGTGCCACCAGCAGAGTCCGTCTCTACACAGATACGCAGTATTTT.